The 27 T cell receptor beta chains below come from one sample, sequenced in a study of blood T cells in healthy people across ages. Sample-barcoded 5' priming and a J-beta primer mix drove a second PCR of about 7 to 11 cycles. TCRdb recomputed calls from the 5' RACE reads with MiXCR, one row per CDR3 protein. The data show about 970,000 distinct CDR3 sequences, about 51% seen once. The sample comprised blood. These receptors originate from a woman aged 55-70 years in good health.

The chain links TRBV10-3 to TRBJ2-5; D gene ambiguous. This CDR3 contains 12 residues. CDR1 ENHRY and CDR2 SYGVKD come from the germline V gene. V dropped 10 bases and J dropped 5 bases, with 14 bases sitting between them. CDR3 in amino acids: CATSIGLETQYF. The CDR3 DNA is TGTGCCACCTCTATTGGCTTGGAGACCCAGTACTTC.

This clonotype was found a few times. The V gene is TRBV4-2, the J gene TRBJ1-1; D is perhaps TRBD1 (5 bases). Per the germline V gene, CDR1 is LGHNA and CDR2 is YNFKEQ. V dropped 1 base and J dropped 1 base, with 16 bases sitting between them. The CDR3 covers 17 residues. Here the CDR3 DNA reads TGTGCCAGCAGCCAAGGGCGGGGGGAACACTGGAACACTGAAGCTTTCTTT. Protein: CASSQGRGEHWNTEAFF.

This clonotype was detected ten times or more. CDR3 amino acids: CASSESSQGLNYGYTF. The CDR3 region has the DNA TGTGCCAGCAGTGAATCTTCACAGGGCCTAAACTATGGCTACACCTTC. This chain connects TRBV25-1 to TRBJ1-2, with D possibly matching TRBD1 (6 bases). Between the trimmed V and J ends, which lost 1 base and 2 bases, there was a span of 14 bases. Germline loops: CDR1 MGHDK, CDR2 SYGVNS. The length of the CDR3 is 16 residues.

The rearrangement joins TRBV20-1 to TRBJ2-1; D might be TRBD1 or TRBD2, each matching 5 bases. Deletions cut 6 bases from V and 0 bases from J, with 12 bases between. Looked up from germline, CDR1 is DFQATT and CDR2 is SNEGSKA (reference sequence). This CDR3 comprises 14 residues. This chain's CDR3 is CSATGQSSYNEQFF. The CDR3 bases are TGCAGTGCCACGGGGCAGAGCTCCTACAATGAGCAGTTCTTC.

The chain employs TRBV24-1 and TRBJ1-2; weak D call: TRBD1 (6 bases). Germline V gene data show CDR1 as KGHDR and CDR2 as SFDVKD. Between the trimmed V and J ends, which lost 3 bases and 8 bases, there was a span of 21 bases. The CDR3 runs 16 residues. For the CDR3, the DNA is TGTGCCACCAGTGATCCTCTTACAGGGTTAATTGAAGGCTACACCTTC. Translated: CATSDPLTGLIEGYTF.

This clonotype was detected a few times. This rearrangement joins TRBV7-2 to TRBJ2-6; no clear D. CDR3 size: 15 residues. V dropped 5 bases and J dropped 0 bases, with 8 bases sitting between them. The V gene's germline CDR1 is SGHTA and CDR2 FQGNSA. CDR3: CASSKSRSGANVLTF. CDR3 DNA sequence: TGTGCCAGCAGCAAAAGTCGCTCTGGGGCCAACGTCCTGACTTTC.

This clonotype was seen only a few times. CDR3 protein: CASSQGLLDTQYF. For the CDR3, the DNA is TGCGCCAGCAGCCAAGGTCTTTTGGATACGCAGTATTTT. The rearrangement links TRBV4-3 to TRBJ2-3; D call uncertain. This CDR3 has 13 residues. Germline values: CDR1 LGHNA, CDR2 YSLEER. V was trimmed by 1 base and J by 6 bases, leaving 8 bases between them.

The chain couples TRBV7-2 to TRBJ2-7; TRBD2 matches 7 bases. CDR3 length equals 14 residues. Germline CDR1 SGHTA, CDR2 FQGNSA. Losses at the gene ends were 0 bases for V and 6 bases for J; bases not matched to a gene: 5. As DNA, the CDR3 is TGTGCCAGCAGCTTAGCGGGGGGGACTGGCGAGCAGTACTTC. Its protein product is CASSLAGGTGEQYF. Full variable domain (missing parts from reference TRBV7-2 and TRBJ2-7): GAGVSQSPSNKVTEKGKDVELRCDPISGHTALYWYRQSLGQGLEFLIYFQGNSAPDKSGLPSDRFSAERTGGSVSTLTIQRTQQEDSAVYLCASSLAGGTGEQYFGPGTRLTVT.

CDR3 sequence reads: CASSQDTGVYGYTF. CDR3 in DNA: TGTGCCAGCAGCCAAGACACTGGGGTCTATGGCTACACCTTC. The chain recombines TRBV4-2 with TRBJ1-2; D is undetermined. The ends were cut back, 0 bases at V and 4 bases at J, with 9 bases in the middle. Germline V gene lookup returns CDR1 LGHNA and CDR2 YNFKEQ. The CDR3 has 14 residues.

This clonotype was counted ten times or more. The CDR3 DNA reads as TGCAGTGCTAGGGGCTGGGGGGGCTACACCTTC. It encodes CSARGWGGYTF. The V and J genes are TRBV20-1 and TRBJ1-2; D might be TRBD1 (5 bases). CDR1 DFQATT and CDR2 SNEGSKA come from the germline V gene (reference sequence). The CDR3 extends over 11 amino acids. With 3 bases removed from V and 8 bases from J, the gap between germline ends came to 10 bases.

This clonotype was recorded a few times. J is TRBJ2-7 and V is TRBV27; the D is unclear. The CDR3 length is 12 residues. Germline V gene data show CDR1 as MNHEY and CDR2 as SMNVEV (reference sequence). V was cut by 11 bases and J by 1 base, with 12 bases left in between. CDR3 region: CALAAPSYEQYF. CDR3 in DNA: TGTGCCCTCGCGGCACCTTCCTACGAGCAGTACTTC.

The chain employs TRBV7-2 and TRBJ2-1; D not resolved. CDR1 is SGHTA, CDR2 FQGNSA, per germline. V was pared by 3 bases and J by 4 bases, with 16 bases between. This CDR3 is built from 16 residues. The CDR3 bases are TGTGCCAGCAGCTTGGTCCAATCCTCCTTATACAATGAGCAGTTCTTC. This encodes CASSLVQSSLYNEQFF.

The chain has TRBV6-6 and TRBJ2-5, with a possible D match to TRBD2 (6 bases). Trimming took 6 bases from V and 0 from J, leaving 17 bases between them. Germline V CDR1 and CDR2: MNHNY, SVGAGI (reference sequence). This CDR3 region has 16 residues. Here the CDR3 DNA reads TGTGCCAGCAGCTTATCTAGCGCGCGGTACCAAGAGACCCAGTACTTC. Its protein product is CASSLSSARYQETQYF.

The V call is TRBV7-9, the J call TRBJ1-4; D ambiguous. Trimming removed 4 bases from V and 4 bases from J, with 10 bases in between. CDR1 is SEHNR, CDR2 FQNEAQ, per germline (reference sequence). The CDR3 runs to 14 residues. The CDR3 reads CASSSWGVNEKLFF. The DNA of the CDR3 is TGTGCCAGCAGCTCTTGGGGAGTTAATGAAAAACTGTTTTTT.

The chain carries TRBV7-9 and TRBJ2-4, with 8 bases aligning to TRBD1. The end of the DNA is better explained by TRBJ2-7, so the J call may be wrong. Germline CDR1 SEHNR, CDR2 FQNEAQ (reference sequence). CDR3 length: 14 residues. CDR3 coding DNA: TGTGCCAGCGCACCGCCGGACAGGGCCTACGAGCAGTACTTC. Protein: CASAPPDRAYEQYF.

The table lists this clonotype with a count of one. The chain links TRBV5-1 to TRBJ1-5; maybe TRBD1 (5 bases). V was clipped by 10 bases and J by 5 bases, with 19 bases between them. The CDR3 has 14 residues. The germline gives CDR1 SGHRS, CDR2 YFSETQ. The CDR3 region is CARTGEGIDQPQHF. The CDR3 DNA reads as TGCGCCCGAACGGGAGAGGGGATTGATCAGCCCCAGCATTTT.

In this sample, this clonotype turned up a few times. The chain couples TRBV7-9 to TRBJ2-5; D may be TRBD2 (6 bases). Germline lookup yields CDR1 SEHNR and CDR2 FQNEAQ (reference sequence). The CDR3 contains 15 residues. Trimming stripped 5 bases from V and 3 bases from J, with 16 bases between. The CDR3 nucleotides are TGTGCCAGCAGCCGCCGCGGGACCGATAAAGAGACCCAGTACTTC. Translating it yields CASSRRGTDKETQYF.

The chain carries TRBV7-2 and TRBJ2-5, with D tentatively TRBD1 (5 bases). The germline V gene has CDR1 SGHTA and CDR2 FQGNSA. The CDR3 covers 14 residues. V was shortened by 2 bases and J by 3 bases, with 10 bases between the two germline ends. CDR3 in DNA: TGTGCCAGCAGCTTATCGACAGTCAAAGAGACCCAGTACTTC. Translation: CASSLSTVKETQYF.

The chain uses TRBV7-2 and TRBJ2-4; 10 nucleotides align to TRBD1. TRBJ2-7 matches the DNA end more closely, so the J call is doubtful. CDR3 size: 16 residues. The germline V gene has CDR1 SGHTA and CDR2 FQGNSA. The CDR3 coding sequence is TGTGCCAGCAGCTTCTCCCGGGGACAGGGGTTTGACGAGCAGTACTTC. Residues: CASSFSRGQGFDEQYF.

DNA for the CDR3: TGTGCCAGCAGCTTACCCGGGACAGGCTTCTCCTACGAGCAGTACTTC. Amino acid sequence: CASSLPGTGFSYEQYF. V and J are TRBV5-6 and TRBJ2-7; 8 bases line up with TRBD1. The germline V gene has CDR1 SGHDT and CDR2 YYEEEE. J gave up 0 bases and V 2 bases, and 7 bases lay outside the gene matches. CDR3 size: 16 residues. The full variable domain, completed using reference TRBV5-6 and TRBJ2-7, is DAGVTQSPTHLIKTRGQQVTLRCSPKSGHDTVSWYQQALGQGPQFIFQYYEEEERQRGNFPDRFSGHQFPNYSSELNVNALLLGDSALYLCASSLPGTGFSYEQYFGPGTRLTVT.

This clonotype appeared many times. The chain has TRBV6-1 and TRBJ2-5, with D hard to call. Germline V CDR1 and CDR2: MNHNS, SASEGT. CDR3 size: 11 residues. Trimming took off 5 bases at V and 5 bases at J, with 6 bases between the two ends. CDR3 in amino acids: CASSPRETQYF. The CDR3 DNA reads TGTGCCAGCAGTCCCCGGGAGACCCAGTACTTC.

The chain couples TRBV27 to TRBJ1-1; D uncertain. The CDR3 has 15 amino acids. The germline V gene encodes CDR1 MNHEY and CDR2 SMNVEV (reference sequence). The ends were cut back, 5 bases at V and 3 bases at J, with 16 bases in the middle. In DNA form, the CDR3 reads TGTGCCAGCAGTCCTCGCGGCAGAACCTACACTGAAGCTTTCTTT. Translating gives CASSPRGRTYTEAFF.

This chain links TRBV7-6 with TRBJ2-3, with TRBD2 matching 7 bases. With V trimmed by 8 bases and J by 2 bases, 10 bases remained unmatched. Per germline, CDR1 SGHVS and CDR2 FNYEAQ. The CDR3 consists of 15 residues. DNA of the CDR3: TGTGCCAGCGCCGCTAGCGGAGGTTACACAGATACGCAGTATTTT. This translates into CASAASGGYTDTQYF. Filled out from reference TRBV7-6 and TRBJ2-3, the complete variable domain reads GAGVSQSPRYKVTKRGQDVALRCDPISGHVSLYWYRQALGQGPEFLTYFNYEAQQDKSGLPNDRFSAERPEGSISTLTIQRTEQRDSAMYRCASAASGGYTDTQYFGPGTRLTVL.

CDR3 protein: CASNPFGQGAHEQYF. In nucleotides, the CDR3 is TGTGCCAGCAACCCCTTTGGGCAGGGGGCACACGAGCAGTACTTC. The chain uses TRBV6-5 and TRBJ2-5, with 8 bases identical to TRBD1. The DNA end is more similar to TRBJ2-7, so the J call may be wrong. Germline V gene sequence: CDR1 MNHEY, CDR2 SVGAGI. This CDR3 has 15 amino acids.

The V call is TRBV20-1, the J call TRBJ2-3; 9 positions agree with TRBD2. CDR1 is DFQATT and CDR2 is SNEGSKA in the germline V gene (reference sequence). CDR3 size: 16 residues. V shed 0 bases, J shed 4 bases, and the junction held 8 bases outside the gene matches. CDR3 loop: CSARDWPSGTPDTQYF. CDR3 nucleotide sequence: TGCAGTGCTAGAGATTGGCCTAGCGGGACCCCAGATACGCAGTATTTT.

The genes are TRBV6-1 and TRBJ1-2; D not certain. Germline CDR1 MNHNS, CDR2 SASEGT. V was pared by 6 bases and J by 2 bases, with 7 bases between. The length of the CDR3 is 12 residues. The CDR3 DNA sequence: TGTGCCAGCAGCGGACCCAACTATGGCTACACCTTC. It codes for CASSGPNYGYTF.

The V gene is TRBV29-1, the J gene TRBJ2-1; D gene ambiguous. With 6 bases removed from V and 0 bases from J, the gap between germline ends came to 12 bases. There are 14 residues in the CDR3. The germline gives CDR1 SQVTM, CDR2 ANQGSEA. In DNA form, the CDR3 reads TGCAGCGTGGGTACCTCCAGCTCCTACAATGAGCAGTTCTTC. This translates into CSVGTSSSYNEQFF.